This entry is about one TCR beta chain. Its matching antigen is unknown. Germline lookup yields CDR1 SNHLY and CDR2 FYNNEI. This CDR3 has 14 amino acids. The ends lost 7 bases at V and 4 bases at J; junction bases unmatched: 5. This record comes from a study of T-cell memory formation after mild COVID-19. Points from the study as a whole: Among clones contracting day 15 to 85, CD4/CD8 was balanced, whereas later expanders leaned CD4+.

TCRdb reprocessed the 5' RACE reads with MiXCR, giving one entry per CDR3 protein. The sample contains about 390,000 distinct CDR3 sequences, over 20% of which appear only once. This chain links TRBV2 with TRBJ2-3; 10 nucleotides match TRBD1. Material: PBMCs or a T cell subset sorted from them (not recorded which). This clonotype was sampled from an adult woman who had mild COVID-19 (a few samples of this study predate the infection). Cell type and time point are not known. The CDR3 bases are TGTGCCAGCATGAGGGACAGGGGCGCAGATACGCAGTATTTT. Encoded protein: CASMRDRGADTQYF.